A single sample is the source of the 27 T cell receptor beta chains below, sequenced in a study of neoadjuvant anti-PD-1 for oral cavity cancer. The method was immunoSEQ multiplex PCR; TCRdb's version includes in-frame clones alone and lacks a portion of them. This table holds tens of thousands of clones, around 85% found once. The sequenced sample was PBMCs, obtained before nivolumab (anti-PD-1) treatment. All receptors come from a person aged 40 to 85 with oral cavity squamous cell carcinoma.

This chain connects TRBV5-1 to TRBJ2-5; 9 bases are shared with TRBD1. CDR3 length: 15 amino acids. V gave up 2 bases and J gave up 4 bases; unmatched junction bases: 6. Germline CDR1 SGHRS, CDR2 YFSETQ. As DNA, the CDR3 is TGCGCCAGCAGCTTAAAACAGGGGGCGATAGAGACCCAGTACTTC. It translates to CASSLKQGAIETQYF.

The gene calls are TRBV5-6 and TRBJ2-7; 10 bases align to TRBD1. The germline gives CDR1 SGHDT, CDR2 YYEEEE. The V segment lost 9 bases and the J segment 8 bases; nucleotides outside the gene matches: 8. The CDR3 runs 12 residues. This CDR3 reads CATSGQGIQQYF. The CDR3, as DNA: TGTGCCACCTCGGGACAGGGGATCCAGCAGTACTTC.

This CDR3 is CASSRRGSPLHF. CDR3 nucleotides: TGTGCCAGCAGCCGGCGGGGTTCACCCCTCCACTTT. The chain links TRBV27 to TRBJ1-6; D gene uncertain. The V end was cut by 6 bases, the J end by 9 bases, with 9 bases between. There are 12 residues in the CDR3. The V gene's germline CDR1 is MNHEY and CDR2 SMNVEV (reference sequence).

The genes are TRBV6-5 and TRBJ1-1; tentatively, D is TRBD1 (6 bases). This CDR3 contains 16 residues. V was shortened by 4 bases and J by 0 bases, with 15 bases between the two germline ends. Germline CDR1 reads MNHEY; CDR2 reads SVGAGI. CDR3 nucleotides: TGTGCCAGCAGTTCCCCACTAGGGGGGATGAACACTGAAGCTTTCTTT. This translates into CASSSPLGGMNTEAFF.

The J gene is TRBJ2-2, the V gene TRBV9; D is ambiguous. Trimming stripped 5 bases from V and 2 bases from J, with 7 bases between. Germline CDR1 is SGDLS and CDR2 is YYNGEE. There are 13 residues in the CDR3. CDR3 in amino acids: CASSLTNTGELFF. The CDR3 nucleotides are TGTGCCAGCAGTCTAACTAACACCGGGGAGCTGTTTTTT.

This clone was counted once. The chain links TRBV27 to TRBJ1-6, with a weak D call TRBD1 (6 bases). Per germline, CDR1 MNHEY and CDR2 SMNVEV (reference sequence). The CDR3 has 15 amino acids. V lost 3 bases and J 7 bases, leaving 13 bases between the germline ends. The CDR3 reads CASSLIQGGNSPLHF. DNA for the CDR3: TGTGCCAGCAGTTTGATACAGGGTGGGAATTCACCCCTCCACTTT.

The chain combines TRBV6-5 with TRBJ1-1, with D possibly matching TRBD1 (6 bases). CDR3 size: 14 residues. The germline V gene has CDR1 MNHEY and CDR2 SVGAGI. The V end was cut by 6 bases, the J end by 4 bases, with 15 bases between. CDR3 in DNA: TGTGCCAGCAGAAGACAGGTTGGAACCACTGAAGCTTTCTTT. It yields the protein CASRRQVGTTEAFF.

This chain uses TRBV19 with TRBJ2-1; 9 positions agree with TRBD2. The V gene's germline CDR1 is LNHDA and CDR2 SQIVND (reference sequence). J lost 6 bases, V lost 6 bases, and 9 bases had no gene match. This CDR3 has 15 residues. CDR3 DNA sequence: TGTGCCAGTAGGGTTAGCGGGAGAAGCGGCAATGAGCAGTTCTTC. It yields the protein CASRVSGRSGNEQFF.

J is TRBJ2-7 and V is TRBV7-8; D is uncertain. Germline CDR1 reads SGHVS; CDR2 reads FQNEAQ. CDR3 length: 12 amino acids. V lost 5 bases to trimming and J lost 4 bases, with 9 bases between them. CDR3 DNA: TGTGCCAGCAGCAGAACAGATTACGAGCAGTACTTC. Residues: CASSRTDYEQYF. The entire variable domain, with the rest obtained from reference TRBV7-8 and TRBJ2-7, is as follows: GAGVSQSPRYKVAKRGQDVALRCDPISGHVSLFWYQQALGQGPEFLTYFQNEAQLDKSGLPSDRFFAERPEGSVSTLKIQRTQQEDSAVYLCASSRTDYEQYFGPGTRLTVT.

The chain combines TRBV18 with TRBJ1-3; D may be TRBD1 (5 bases). V dropped 6 bases and J dropped 5 bases, with 20 bases sitting between them. The CDR3 covers 16 residues. The germline V gene encodes CDR1 KGHSH and CDR2 LQKENI. In DNA form, the CDR3 reads TGTGCCAGCTCTCCAACGCGGTCCGGGGGTAGAAACACCATATATTTT. Its protein is CASSPTRSGGRNTIYF.

This chain links TRBV6-1 with TRBJ1-1, with no clear D. The ends were cut back, 3 bases at V and 5 bases at J, with 13 bases in the middle. Germline values: CDR1 MNHNS, CDR2 SASEGT. This CDR3 contains 14 residues. The CDR3 bases are TGTGCCAGCAGTGATGCATCGGGAAGAACTGAAGCTTTCTTT. Amino acids: CASSDASGRTEAFF.

This clone is medium-sized within its sample. The same CDR3 arises from other DNA sequences in this sample as well. The chain employs TRBV28 and TRBJ2-3; D call uncertain. In germline, CDR1 is MDHEN, CDR2 SYDVKM. The V gene lost 3 bases and the J gene lost 5 bases, with 9 bases spanning the gap. The CDR3 has 13 amino acids. The CDR3 loop reads CASSFLARDTQYF. CDR3 nucleotide sequence: TGTGCCAGCAGTTTTTTAGCAAGAGATACGCAGTATTTT.

The chain employs TRBV30 and TRBJ2-3; D gene uncertain. Germline values: CDR1 GTSNPN, CDR2 SVGIG (reference sequence). Trimming took 2 bases from V and 6 from J, leaving 3 bases between them. The CDR3 has 10 amino acids. In DNA form, the CDR3 reads TGTGCCTGGAGTAGGGATACGCAGTATTTT. Encoded protein: CAWSRDTQYF.

This rearrangement joins TRBV27 to TRBJ1-6, with no clear D. Trimming removed 8 bases at V and 5 bases at J, with 16 bases between. Germline V lookup: CDR1 MNHEY, CDR2 SMNVEV (reference sequence). The CDR3 totals 15 residues. The CDR3 nucleotides are TGTGCCAGCTCAATCCGGACGGGTCATAATTCACCCCTCCACTTT. Its translation: CASSIRTGHNSPLHF.

The chain carries TRBV7-9 and TRBJ2-4; D ambiguous. The CDR3 is made up of 15 amino acids. The germline V gene encodes CDR1 SEHNR and CDR2 FQNEAQ (reference sequence). V lost 2 bases and J 3 bases, leaving 11 bases between the germline ends. The CDR3 here is CASSLQEAGKNIQYF. In DNA, the CDR3 is TGTGCCAGCAGCTTACAAGAGGCCGGCAAAAACATTCAGTACTTC.

This chain links TRBV7-2 with TRBJ2-1; 7 bases agree with TRBD2. This CDR3 comprises 16 residues. Per the germline V gene, CDR1 is SGHTA and CDR2 is FQGNSA. Trimming at V came to 3 bases and at J to 4 bases, leaving 9 bases not matched to a gene. The CDR3 loop reads CASSFLSSGGYNEQFF. DNA for the CDR3: TGTGCCAGCAGCTTCCTTTCTAGCGGAGGTTACAATGAGCAGTTCTTC.

This rearrangement joins TRBV19 to TRBJ1-2; D call uncertain. CDR1 and CDR2 (germline): LNHDA, SQIVND (reference sequence). CDR3 length equals 14 residues. V lost 5 bases and J lost 4, with 14 bases in between. DNA for the CDR3: TGTGCCAGTAGTTACCCGGGCGGGGTCTATGGCTACACCTTC. Translated: CASSYPGGVYGYTF.

The chain couples TRBV6-5 to TRBJ1-2; D perhaps matches TRBD1 (6 bases). There are 13 residues in the CDR3. Germline assignment: CDR1 MNHEY and CDR2 SVGAGI. V gave up 4 bases and J gave up 8 bases, with 14 bases separating them. As DNA, the CDR3 is TGTGCCAGCAGTTTGGAGGGACACCCCGGCTACACCTTC. Residues: CASSLEGHPGYTF.

The chain links TRBV29-1 to TRBJ2-4, with D hard to call. Trimming took off 6 bases at V and 6 bases at J, with 15 bases between the two ends. From germline, CDR1 is SQVTM and CDR2 ANQGSEA. This CDR3 region has 13 residues. The CDR3 nucleotides read TGCAGCGTACAAGCCCTCCATGGAAACATTCAGTACTTC. This codes for CSVQALHGNIQYF.

The chain joins TRBV10-1 to TRBJ1-1; unclear D gene. Trimming removed 6 bases from V and 1 base from J, with 9 bases in between. Germline CDR1 and CDR2: WNHNN and SYGVQD (reference sequence). This CDR3 is built from 13 residues. The CDR3 sequence: CASRLAKNTEAFF. CDR3 bases: TGCGCCAGCAGGCTTGCCAAGAACACTGAAGCTTTCTTT.

V is TRBV5-1 and J is TRBJ2-5; D is possibly TRBD1 (6 bases). The CDR3 extends over 15 amino acids. CDR1 is SGHRS and CDR2 is YFSETQ in the germline V gene. Trimming stripped 3 bases from V and 3 bases from J, with 15 bases between. The CDR3, as DNA: TGCGCCAGCAGCTGGGGCGGACAGTACAAAGAGACCCAGTACTTC. Translating gives CASSWGGQYKETQYF.

V is TRBV11-2 and J is TRBJ2-1; 14 bases are shared with TRBD2. Per germline, CDR1 SGHAT and CDR2 FQNNGV. The CDR3 has 15 amino acids. Unmatched junction bases numbered 2, after V lost 4 bases and J lost 6 bases. CDR3 nucleotide sequence: TGTGCCAGCAGCTGGGGGACTAGCGGGGGCAATGAGCAGTTCTTC. The encoded protein is CASSWGTSGGNEQFF.

The V and J genes are TRBV13 and TRBJ2-7; 9 bases map to TRBD2. This CDR3 spans 15 amino acids. Germline trimming cut 0 bases from V and 0 bases from J; bases unmatched to any gene: 0. CDR1 and CDR2 from the germline V gene are PRHDT and FYEKMQ (reference sequence). The CDR3 reads CASSLGLAGSYEQYF. Here the CDR3 DNA reads TGTGCCAGCAGCTTAGGACTAGCGGGCTCCTACGAGCAGTACTTC. Looking up the rest from reference TRBV13 and TRBJ2-7 gives the full variable domain: AAGVIQSPRHLIKEKRETATLKCYPIPRHDTVYWYQQGPGQDPQFLISFYEKMQSDKGSIPDRFSAQQFSDYHSELNMSSLELGDSALYFCASSLGLAGSYEQYFGPGTRLTVT.

The V and J genes are TRBV9 and TRBJ2-7; D remains unclear. The germline gives CDR1 SGDLS, CDR2 YYNGEE. The CDR3 runs to 14 residues. Trimming took 3 bases from V and 0 from J, leaving 10 bases between them. In DNA form, the CDR3 reads TGTGCCAGCAGCGGGGCAGGCCTCTCCTACGAGCAGTACTTC. It specifies CASSGAGLSYEQYF. Drawing the rest from reference TRBV9 and TRBJ2-7, the complete variable domain is DSGVTQTPKHLITATGQRVTLRCSPRSGDLSVYWYQQSLDQGLQFLIQYYNGEERAKGNILERFSAQQFPDLHSELNLSSLELGDSALYFCASSGAGLSYEQYFGPGTRLTVT.

This clone was counted only a few times. The chain has TRBV11-1 and TRBJ2-1; TRBD2 aligns across 14 bases. The trim removed 4 bases at V and 7 bases at J, leaving 3 bases unmatched. Germline CDR1 SGHAT, CDR2 FQDESV (reference sequence). The CDR3 sequence is 15 residues long. CDR3 amino acids: CASSSGLAGGNEQFF. The CDR3 nucleotides read TGTGCCAGCAGCTCAGGACTAGCGGGGGGAAATGAGCAGTTCTTC.

CDR3: CASSRGQGVDTEAFF. CDR3 nucleotide sequence: TGCGCCAGCAGCCGTGGACAGGGTGTTGACACTGAAGCTTTCTTT. The chain has TRBV4-1 and TRBJ1-1; TRBD1 aligns across 8 bases. This CDR3 has 15 residues. The germline gives CDR1 MGHRA, CDR2 YSYEKL. J was trimmed by 3 bases and V by 4 bases; bases with no gene match: 7.

The rearrangement uses TRBV5-1 and TRBJ2-6; D is unclear. Germline V gene data show CDR1 as SGHRS and CDR2 as YFSETQ. CDR3 length: 15 amino acids. V lost 1 base and J 2 bases, leaving 7 bases between the germline ends. In DNA form, the CDR3 reads TGCGCCAGCAGCTTGATCCTTACTGGGGCCAACGTCCTGACTTTC. This sequence encodes CASSLILTGANVLTF.